The T cell receptor (beta chain) described here comes from a study of blood T cell repertoires in COVID-19. Study as a whole: Acute and convalescent COVID-19 samples came from the United States, Italy and Spain.

Germline V lookup: CDR1 LGHDT, CDR2 YNNKEL (reference sequence). The CDR3 totals 13 residues. Trimming cost V 6 bases and J 8 bases, with 16 bases left between them. In the original workflow: Estimated nucleated cell counts came from reference gene primer amplification. Data came from immunoSEQ multiplex PCR; TCRdb stores just in-frame clones and leaves some out. That table supplies the V and J calls and clone size; D and trimming were determined from the DNA. The sample yields 130,000 or so clones, roughly four fifths seen once. This clone was seen a single time. This receptor was taken from a woman between 55 and 75 years old with acute or convalescent COVID-19. Sequenced: peripheral blood. The chain employs TRBV3-1 (or the pseudogene TRBV3-2) and TRBJ1-2, with no clear D. This CDR3 reads CASSLQRTGGYTF. For the CDR3, the DNA is TGTGCCAGCAGTCTACAGCGGACGGGCGGCTACACCTTC.